These 11 T cell receptor beta chains originate from one sample sequenced in a study of CD8+ T cells in alopecia areata. Treatment noted: oral pan-JAK inhibitor, 5-10 mg twice daily. Isolated RNA was reverse transcribed into cDNA used as the sequencing template. Libraries were prepared by immunoSEQ multiplex PCR; TCRdb keeps only in-frame clonotypes and omits some of them. The table records 90,000 or so clones, 40% to 50% of them present only once. The specimen was CD8+ T cells sorted from blood, collected at week 24, from a patient treated with tofacitinib. Receptor source: a human donor with alopecia areata.

The CDR3, as DNA: TGTGCCAGCACTTCAGAGGCTAGCCCCGGGGAGCTGTTTTTT. Translation gives CASTSEASPGELFF. The chain employs TRBV27 and TRBJ2-2; TRBD2 might be the D (5 bases). The CDR3 is 14 residues long. Trimming left V 7 bases short and J 6 bases short, with 15 bases between. CDR1 is MNHEY, CDR2 SMNVEV, per germline (reference sequence).

V usage is TRBV4-1 and J usage is TRBJ2-7; D gene ambiguous. The germline V and J ends were trimmed by 0 bases and 2 bases, with 11 bases remaining between them. The CDR3 is 15 residues long. Germline V gene data show CDR1 as MGHRA and CDR2 as YSYEKL. The CDR3 sequence is CASSQDPALTYEQYF. The DNA of the CDR3 is TGCGCCAGCAGCCAAGATCCCGCTCTTACCTACGAGCAGTACTTC.

The chain recombines TRBV7-9 with TRBJ2-3, with 10 bases identical to TRBD2. The CDR3 length is 17 residues. From germline, CDR1 is SEHNR and CDR2 FQNEAQ (reference sequence). J gave up 1 base and V 3 bases, and 7 bases lay outside the gene matches. DNA for the CDR3: TGTGCCAGCAGCTTCCCTAGCGGGAGACGAGGCACAGATACGCAGTATTTT. This translates into CASSFPSGRRGTDTQYF.

This clone was seen a few times. This chain joins TRBV20-1 and TRBJ2-7; D remains unclear. Deletions cut 4 bases from V and 11 bases from J, with 12 bases between. CDR1 is DFQATT, CDR2 SNEGSKA, per germline (reference sequence). The CDR3 spans 10 residues. The CDR3 region is CSANSEEKYF. The CDR3 coding sequence is TGCAGTGCTAACAGCGAAGAGAAGTACTTC.

The chain links TRBV7-9 to TRBJ2-1, with no clear D. The V end lost 0 bases, the J end lost 10 bases, and 7 bases lay between the germline ends. The V gene's germline CDR1 is SEHNR and CDR2 FQNEAQ (reference sequence). CDR3 length equals 12 residues. In DNA, the CDR3 is TGTGCCAGCAGCTTAGCGAGGTCCGAGCAGTTCTTC. Translated, it gives CASSLARSEQFF.

This clone was counted ten times or more. The chain recombines TRBV18 with TRBJ2-2; no definite D call. The CDR3 totals 16 residues. Trimming removed 2 bases from V and 2 bases from J, with 12 bases in between. Germline CDR1 KGHSH, CDR2 LQKENI. The CDR3 region has the DNA TGTGCCAGCTCACCAATCGGACGCCAAAACACCGGGGAGCTGTTTTTT. Translating gives CASSPIGRQNTGELFF.

This clone was counted a few times. This chain uses TRBV11-2 with TRBJ2-1, with 8 nucleotides matching TRBD1. Germline CDR1 SGHAT, CDR2 FQNNGV. The CDR3 is 15 amino acids. The V segment lost 3 bases and the J segment 8 bases; nucleotides outside the gene matches: 9. The CDR3 region has the DNA TGTGCCAGCAGCTTCCCAGACAGGGGACGGGATGAGCAGTTCTTC. Translating gives CASSFPDRGRDEQFF.

The V gene is TRBV27, the J gene TRBJ2-5, with no clear D. This CDR3 contains 16 residues. The germline V gene encodes CDR1 MNHEY and CDR2 SMNVEV (reference sequence). V was pared by 10 bases and J by 2 bases, with 23 bases between. CDR3 amino acids: CATGDRATGLQETQYF. The CDR3 DNA reads TGTGCCACCGGAGACCGGGCCACCGGCCTACAAGAGACCCAGTACTTC.

This clone was found a few times. The chain carries TRBV10-3 and TRBJ2-7; 7 nucleotides line up with TRBD2. Unmatched junction bases numbered 1, after V lost 9 bases and J lost 5 bases. The CDR3 consists of 10 residues. Germline-derived CDR1 and CDR2 are ENHRY and SYGVKD. CDR3 coding DNA: TGTGCCATGGGGAGGGACGAGCAGTACTTC. Translated: CAMGRDEQYF.

This clone appeared once. The chain combines TRBV7-6 with TRBJ2-2; 11 nucleotides align to TRBD1. The CDR3 extends over 19 amino acids. The V segment lost 0 bases and the J segment 3 bases; nucleotides outside the gene matches: 9. Germline assignment: CDR1 SGHVS and CDR2 FNYEAQ. The CDR3 DNA reads as TGTGCCAGCAGCTTAGCGAGGACAGGGGGCTCGGGGGACACCGGGGAGCTGTTTTTT. This gives the protein CASSLARTGGSGDTGELFF.

The chain links TRBV7-2 to TRBJ2-7, with D possibly being TRBD1 (6 bases). The germline CDR1 and CDR2 sequences are SGHTA and FQGNSA. The CDR3 contains 15 residues. V lost 2 bases and J 3 bases, leaving 14 bases between the germline ends. CDR3 DNA sequence: TGTGCCAGCAGCTTAAGGGTAGGGACAATCTACGAGCAGTACTTC. It translates to CASSLRVGTIYEQYF.